The 6 T cell receptor beta chains below all came from one sample that was sequenced in a study of control samples from healthy donors and cancer patients. Measured with immunoSEQ multiplex PCR; TCRdb has only the in-frame clones, and not every one. Of about 120,000 clones in the sample, about 90% are singletons; the top ten hold 1.5% to 2%. The sample taken for sequencing was blood. These receptors were taken from a man between 18 and 29 years old in good health.

This clone was counted only a few times. The rearrangement joins TRBV15 to TRBJ1-1; no firm D call. CDR1 and CDR2 (germline): LNHNV, YYDKDF (reference sequence). There are 12 residues in the CDR3. The ends were cut back, 1 base at V and 0 bases at J, with 0 bases in the middle. In DNA, the CDR3 is TGTGCCACCAGCAGAGTGAACACTGAAGCTTTCTTT. Amino acids: CATSRVNTEAFF.

The rearrangement joins TRBV21-1 to TRBJ2-7; TRBD2 was called by the table and not checked on the DNA. TRBV21-1 has pseudogene status. The CDR3 is 14 amino acids. The CDR3 DNA is TGTGCCAGCAGCTCGGGACTCCGAACGGACGAGCAGTACTTC. It codes for CASSSGLRTDEQYF.

The chain carries TRBV6-5 and TRBJ1-5; D may be TRBD1 (6 bases). Germline CDR1 reads MNHEY; CDR2 reads SVGAGI. The CDR3 has 15 amino acids. Trimming pared 4 bases from V and 5 bases from J, leaving 15 bases between. The CDR3 loop is CASSSKGGADQPQHF. In nucleotides, the CDR3 is TGTGCCAGCAGTTCTAAGGGGGGGGCCGATCAGCCCCAGCATTTT.

The table lists this clone with a count of one. The V call is TRBV3-1 (or the pseudogene TRBV3-2), the J call TRBJ1-2; 10 positions agree with TRBD1. The V and J ends lost 3 bases and 4 bases, in that order; junction bases with no gene match: 5. The germline V gene has CDR1 LGHDT and CDR2 YNNKEL (reference sequence). This CDR3 has 15 residues. DNA for the CDR3: TGTGCCAGCAGCCAGGGACAGGGGCTTGCCTATGGCTACACCTTC. Translated, it gives CASSQGQGLAYGYTF.

This clone was picked up one time. The rearrangement joins TRBV28 to TRBJ1-5; 7 nucleotides line up with TRBD1. The trim removed 0 bases at V and 3 bases at J, leaving 8 bases unmatched. The CDR3 runs 17 residues. Germline V gene lookup returns CDR1 MDHEN and CDR2 SYDVKM. CDR3 amino acids: CASSLWAGQGVNQPQHF. In DNA, the CDR3 is TGTGCCAGCAGTTTATGGGCAGGGCAGGGGGTCAATCAGCCCCAGCATTTT. The full variable domain, its missing parts supplied by reference TRBV28 and TRBJ1-5, is DVKVTQSSRYLVKRTGEKVFLECVQDMDHENMFWYRQDPGLGLRLIYFSYDVKMKEKGDIPEGYSVSREKKERFSLILESASTNQTSMYLCASSLWAGQGVNQPQHFGDGTRLSIL.

The chain links TRBV6-1 to TRBJ1-1; the D is unclear. V was shortened by 1 base and J by 0 bases, with 9 bases between the two germline ends. Per germline, CDR1 MNHNS and CDR2 SASEGT. This CDR3 contains 15 residues. The CDR3 here is CASSEEGHMNTEAFF. In DNA, the CDR3 is TGTGCCAGCAGTGAAGAAGGGCATATGAACACTGAAGCTTTCTTT.